Below are 17 T cell receptor beta chains sequenced from a single sample in a study of control samples from healthy donors and cancer patients. The method was immunoSEQ multiplex PCR; TCRdb's version includes in-frame clones alone and lacks a portion of them. The sample holds under 450,000 clones; 80% to 95% are singletons and the top ten take roughly 6.4%. Source material: PBMCs. Receptors were obtained from a man aged 35 to 55 with head and neck cancer.

The chain combines TRBV5-1 with TRBJ2-5; 8 nucleotides line up with TRBD1. The V segment lost 1 base and the J segment 4 bases; nucleotides outside the gene matches: 3. CDR3 size: 14 residues. Germline assignment: CDR1 SGHRS and CDR2 YFSETQ. The DNA for the CDR3 is TGCGCCAGCAGCTTGACGACAGGGGTAGAGACCCAGTACTTC. Protein sequence: CASSLTTGVETQYF. Full variable domain (outside the CDR3, taken from reference TRBV5-1 and TRBJ2-5): KAGVTQTPRYLIKTRGQQVTLSCSPISGHRSVSWYQQTPGQGLQFLFEYFSETQRNKGNFPGRFSGRQFSNSRSEMNVSTLELGDSALYLCASSLTTGVETQYFGPGTRLLVL.

V and J are TRBV5-1 and TRBJ2-7; D gene ambiguous. V shed 1 base and J shed 3 bases, with 5 bases lying between them. Per germline, CDR1 SGHRS and CDR2 YFSETQ. There are 12 residues in the CDR3. The CDR3 sequence: CASSLHNYEQYF. For the CDR3, the DNA is TGCGCCAGCAGCTTGCATAACTACGAGCAGTACTTC.

Worth noting for this clone: The sample carries other DNA sequences with the same CDR3. The rearrangement uses TRBV24-1 and TRBJ2-7; 7 positions match TRBD1. There are 15 residues in the CDR3. CDR1 and CDR2 from the germline V gene are KGHDR and SFDVKD. Trimming at V came to 4 bases and at J to 3 bases, leaving 8 bases not matched to a gene. This chain's CDR3 is CATSDRDSLNYEQYF. CDR3 coding DNA: TGTGCCACCAGTGACAGGGACAGCCTGAACTACGAGCAGTACTTC.

The rearrangement uses TRBV7-3 and TRBJ2-1; 11 bases are a match to TRBD2. Germline V gene sequence: CDR1 SGHTA, CDR2 FQGTGA. The trim removed 5 bases at V and 8 bases at J, leaving 8 bases unmatched. The CDR3 consists of 15 residues. CDR3 sequence (DNA): TGTGCCAGCAGCACCTCCGGGACTAGCGGCTATGAGCAGTTCTTC. Its translation is CASSTSGTSGYEQFF.

The V gene is TRBV3-1 (or the pseudogene TRBV3-2), the J gene TRBJ2-7; unclear D gene. This CDR3 has 12 amino acids. The V end lost 2 bases, the J end lost 5 bases, and 7 bases lay between the germline ends. In germline, CDR1 is LGHDT, CDR2 YNNKEL (reference sequence). The CDR3 nucleotides read TGTGCCAGCAGCCAAATTTTGGACGAGCAGTACTTC. Translating it yields CASSQILDEQYF.

The chain uses TRBV19 and TRBJ2-3; D may be TRBD2 (7 bases). Germline lookup yields CDR1 LNHDA and CDR2 SQIVND (reference sequence). V lost 9 bases to trimming and J lost 4 bases, with 20 bases between them. CDR3 size: 15 residues. The CDR3 sequence: CASNRAGEGADTQYF. The CDR3 bases are TGTGCCAGCAACAGGGCCGGGGAGGGCGCAGATACGCAGTATTTT.

This sequence joins TRBV6-2 or TRBV6-3 and TRBJ2-5; TRBD2 aligns across 15 bases. In germline, CDR1 is MNHEY, CDR2 SVGEGT. V dropped 0 bases and J dropped 3; count of bases not matched to a gene: 11. The CDR3 length is 20 residues. This CDR3 is CASSYSRRTSGGVPEETQYF. The CDR3 nucleotides read TGTGCCAGCAGTTACTCCCGCCGGACTAGCGGGGGGGTCCCTGAAGAGACCCAGTACTTC.

The count of this clone is one. The genes are TRBV5-1 and TRBJ2-7, with D perhaps TRBD1 or TRBD2 (5 bases each). Germline-derived CDR1 and CDR2 are SGHRS and YFSETQ. V was pared by 4 bases and J by 5 bases, with 19 bases between. This CDR3 comprises 15 residues. Here the CDR3 DNA reads TGCGCCAGCAGCCCCCCCGGGGCCAGGCCTGACGAGCAGTACTTC. It encodes CASSPPGARPDEQYF.

This sequence joins TRBV14 and TRBJ2-2; D uncertain. Germline CDR1 is SGHDN and CDR2 is FVKESK. Trimming stripped 0 bases from V and 4 bases from J, with 15 bases between. This CDR3 contains 17 residues. DNA of the CDR3: TGTGCCAGCAGCCAAGATAAAACCCCATGGGGCACCGGGGAGCTGTTTTTT. Its translation: CASSQDKTPWGTGELFF.

The chain employs TRBV5-1 and TRBJ1-5; 7 positions match TRBD1. The germline V gene has CDR1 SGHRS and CDR2 YFSETQ. This CDR3 is built from 15 residues. Trimming cost V 0 bases and J 7 bases; bases outside gene matches: 7. The CDR3 region has the DNA TGCGCCAGCAGCTTGGGGACAGGACCCAGGCAGCCCCAGCATTTT. Protein: CASSLGTGPRQPQHF.

A remark on this clone: A read error may produce the germline difference seen at one junction end. J is TRBJ1-6 and V is TRBV5-8; D is perhaps TRBD1 (5 bases). The CDR3 loop spans 14 amino acids. Germline CDR1 SGHTS, CDR2 YDEGEE. The CDR3 here is CASRLGRDNSPLHF. Written as DNA, the CDR3 is TGTGCCAGCAGATTGGGACGGGATAATTCACCCCTCCACTTT. Looking up the rest from reference TRBV5-8 and TRBJ1-6 gives the full variable domain: EAGVTQSPTHLIKTRGQQATLRCSPISGHTSVYWYQQALGLGLQFLLWYDEGEERNRGNFPPRFSGRQFPNYSSELNVNALELEDSALYLCASRLGRDNSPLHFGNGTRLTVT.

This rearrangement joins TRBV5-5 to TRBJ2-7; D is possibly TRBD1 or TRBD2 (5 bases each). CDR1 and CDR2 from the germline V gene are SGHKS and YYEKEE (reference sequence). CDR3 length equals 14 residues. V was clipped by 2 bases and J by 5 bases, with 14 bases between them. The CDR3 DNA reads as TGTGCCAGCAGCTTAGGGACCCCTGGGGACGAGCAGTACTTC. Its protein is CASSLGTPGDEQYF.

J is TRBJ2-1 and V is TRBV20-1, with unresolved D. Trimming took off 5 bases at V and 0 bases at J, with 11 bases between the two ends. Germline CDR1 DFQATT, CDR2 SNEGSKA (reference sequence). The CDR3 length is 14 residues. The CDR3 DNA reads as TGCAGTGCTGGTGTAGGCGTCTCCTACAATGAGCAGTTCTTC. As protein: CSAGVGVSYNEQFF.

This clone came up once. The chain joins TRBV20-1 to TRBJ2-5, with no clear D. CDR1 DFQATT and CDR2 SNEGSKA come from the germline V gene (reference sequence). The CDR3 consists of 11 residues. V lost 5 bases, J lost 0 bases, and 4 bases lay in between. The DNA of the CDR3 is TGCAGTGCTGGACACCAAGAGACCCAGTACTTC. This encodes CSAGHQETQYF.

V and J are TRBV19 and TRBJ1-4; TRBD1 is a possible D gene (5 bases). The CDR3 extends over 15 amino acids. The germline V gene encodes CDR1 LNHDA and CDR2 SQIVND (reference sequence). V was trimmed by 6 bases and J by 0 bases, leaving 11 bases between them. CDR3 coding DNA: TGTGCCAGTAGCCCATGGGGGGCAACTAATGAAAAACTGTTTTTT. This codes for CASSPWGATNEKLFF.

This chain connects TRBV7-9 to TRBJ1-2, with a tentative D call TRBD1 (6 bases). The CDR3 is 12 amino acids. V lost 8 bases, J lost 4 bases, and 11 bases lay in between. Germline V gene lookup returns CDR1 SEHNR and CDR2 FQNEAQ (reference sequence). CDR3 residues: CASLGGFYGYTF. CDR3 in DNA: TGTGCCAGCTTAGGGGGGTTCTATGGCTACACCTTC.

The chain has TRBV4-1 and TRBJ1-4, with D unresolved. Germline lookup yields CDR1 MGHRA and CDR2 YSYEKL. This CDR3 has 15 residues. Trimming pared 4 bases from V and 4 bases from J, leaving 13 bases between. This CDR3 is CASSPEDARNEKLFF. CDR3 nucleotide sequence: TGCGCCAGCAGCCCCGAGGACGCCCGTAATGAAAAACTGTTTTTT.